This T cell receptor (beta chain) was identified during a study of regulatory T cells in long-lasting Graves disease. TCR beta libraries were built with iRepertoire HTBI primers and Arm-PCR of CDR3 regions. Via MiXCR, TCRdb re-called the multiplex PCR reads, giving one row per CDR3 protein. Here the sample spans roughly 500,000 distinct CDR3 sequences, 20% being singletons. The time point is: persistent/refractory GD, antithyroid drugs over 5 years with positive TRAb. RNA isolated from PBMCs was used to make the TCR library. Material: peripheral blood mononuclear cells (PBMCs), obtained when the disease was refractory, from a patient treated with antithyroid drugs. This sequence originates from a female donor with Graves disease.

DNA for the CDR3: TGTGCCAGCAGTTTATCGCCGGGGGGAGATGGCTACACCTTC. This translates into CASSLSPGGDGYTF. The rearrangement uses TRBV27 and TRBJ1-2; D might be TRBD1 (5 bases). Germline assignment: CDR1 MNHEY and CDR2 SMNVEV (reference sequence). This CDR3 is 14 amino acids long. The V end was cut by 0 bases, the J end by 6 bases, with 11 bases between.